This T cell receptor beta chain was sequenced for a study of cytomegalovirus exposure and HLA in healthy donors. The PCR contained 60 Vbeta and 13 Jbeta primers. Authors' methods: In a later analysis, some 80 million unique TCR beta chains included roughly 11 million shared by two or more donors. TCRdb's copy holds only in-frame clones and misses some; the assay was immunoSEQ multiplex PCR. V, J and clone size are taken as reported in that table, and D and trimming were inferred from the DNA itself. Of some 180,000 clones listed, roughly 87% are singletons. CDR1 LGHNT and CDR2 FRNRAP come from the germline V gene. The V end was cut by 3 bases, the J end by 1 base, with 12 bases between. There are 15 residues in the CDR3.

The receptor was isolated from a girl under two years old in good health and CMV-seronegative. Sequenced: PBMCs. The chain joins TRBV12-5 to TRBJ2-5, with D maybe TRBD2 (6 bases). The CDR3 DNA is TGTGCTAGTGGTTTAGGAGGGCCGGGCCAAGAGACCCAGTACTTC. This gives the protein CASGLGGPGQETQYF.